The next 20 T cell receptor beta chains were all read from a single sample in a study of blood T cell repertoires in COVID-19. Generated by immunoSEQ multiplex PCR, the TCRdb table keeps only in-frame clones and is missing some. The table records hundreds of thousands of clones, roughly 80% of them present only once. The sequenced material came from peripheral blood. These receptors were taken from a woman aged 80 or over with active or convalescent COVID-19.

The chain carries TRBV5-1 and TRBJ2-7; 7 bases align to TRBD2. Trimming took 0 bases from V and 2 from J; bases not matched to a gene: 11. The CDR3 is 17 amino acids. CDR1 SGHRS and CDR2 YFSETQ come from the germline V gene. CDR3 coding DNA: TGCGCCAGCAGCTTGGAATCGGTTCGGGCGGGGGCCTACGAGCAGTACTTC. Translating gives CASSLESVRAGAYEQYF.

The rearrangement uses TRBV29-1 and TRBJ2-5; weak D call: TRBD2 (5 bases). Germline assignment: CDR1 SQVTM and CDR2 ANQGSEA. This CDR3 spans 11 amino acids. V was pared by 2 bases and J by 12 bases, with 13 bases between. CDR3 sequence: CSVESGLFKYF. The CDR3 DNA reads TGCAGCGTTGAATCTGGACTCTTTAAGTACTTC.

The chain couples TRBV12-3 or TRBV12-4 to TRBJ1-1; a weak D match, TRBD1 (6 bases). The length of the CDR3 is 13 residues. V was pared by 6 bases and J by 5 bases, with 13 bases between. CDR3 in amino acids: CASSRARGTEAFF. The CDR3 DNA reads TGTGCCAGCAGCCGCGCCAGGGGTACTGAAGCTTTCTTT.

The chain recombines TRBV19 with TRBJ1-1; D is uncertain. V lost 7 bases and J 3 bases, leaving 15 bases between the germline ends. This CDR3 is built from 14 residues. The germline V gene encodes CDR1 LNHDA and CDR2 SQIVND (reference sequence). CDR3 residues: CASIHRGGYTEAFF. CDR3 DNA sequence: TGTGCCAGTATTCATCGCGGAGGTTACACTGAAGCTTTCTTT.

The chain employs TRBV5-4 and TRBJ2-7; tentatively, D is TRBD1 (5 bases). Trimming pared 4 bases from V and 2 bases from J, leaving 16 bases between. This CDR3 spans 15 amino acids. Per the germline V gene, CDR1 is SGHNT and CDR2 is YYREEE (reference sequence). The CDR3 nucleotides read TGTGCCAGCAGCCCCGACAGCGCGAACCCCTACGAGCAGTACTTC. Residues: CASSPDSANPYEQYF.

The chain is built from TRBV27 and TRBJ1-6, with D possibly being TRBD1 (6 bases). CDR3 length equals 12 residues. CDR1 and CDR2 from the germline V gene are MNHEY and SMNVEV (reference sequence). Between the trimmed V and J ends, which lost 8 bases and 7 bases, there was a span of 9 bases. Written as DNA, the CDR3 is TGTGCCAGCGGACAGCTAAATTCACCCCTCCACTTT. Residues: CASGQLNSPLHF.

The CDR3 loop reads CAIGGTGGYEQYF. Here the CDR3 DNA reads TGTGCCATCGGGGGGACAGGGGGCTACGAGCAGTACTTC. The rearrangement joins TRBV10-3 to TRBJ2-7; TRBD1 aligns across 11 bases. This CDR3 comprises 13 residues. Germline V CDR1 and CDR2: ENHRY, SYGVKD. The junction had 3 bases not matched to a gene; V was cut back by 8 bases and J by 3 bases.

The rearrangement joins TRBV2 to TRBJ2-1; D is perhaps TRBD1 (6 bases). Trimming shortened V by 7 bases and J by 9 bases, and 10 bases separated the two germline ends. The CDR3 runs 11 residues. CDR1 and CDR2 from the germline V gene are SNHLY and FYNNEI. CDR3 nucleotides: TGTGCCAGCACACAGGGAACTGAGCAGTTCTTC. Protein sequence: CASTQGTEQFF.

The V call is TRBV5-4, the J call TRBJ2-1; D uncertain. With 4 bases removed from V and 12 bases from J, the gap between germline ends came to 23 bases. Germline V gene lookup returns CDR1 SGHNT and CDR2 YYREEE (reference sequence). This CDR3 spans 15 amino acids. CDR3 amino acids: CASSATPGSTRSQFF. DNA for the CDR3: TGTGCCAGCAGCGCCACCCCCGGGTCAACAAGGTCGCAGTTCTTC.

The V gene is TRBV7-2, the J gene TRBJ2-7, with 10 bases identical to TRBD2. The CDR3 contains 18 residues. CDR1 is SGHTA, CDR2 FQGNSA, per germline. With V trimmed by 0 bases and J by 2 bases, 10 bases remained unmatched. The CDR3 loop reads CASSLAVASGGYTYEQYF. Written as DNA, the CDR3 is TGTGCCAGCAGCTTAGCTGTGGCTAGCGGGGGTTATACCTACGAGCAGTACTTC.

This rearrangement joins TRBV19 to TRBJ1-5, with D unresolved. Trimming took 7 bases from V and 4 from J, leaving 29 bases between them. The CDR3 consists of 19 residues. Germline CDR1 LNHDA, CDR2 SQIVND (reference sequence). In DNA, the CDR3 is TGTGCCAGTACCCTATACCCCACCCGAGGAGGGAGGACGAATCAGCCCCAGCATTTT. Residues: CASTLYPTRGGRTNQPQHF.

The chain combines TRBV30 with TRBJ2-1; possible D gene TRBD2, 6 bases. The V end lost 5 bases, the J end lost 8 bases, and 19 bases lay between the germline ends. The CDR3 is 14 amino acids. CDR1 and CDR2 from the germline V gene are GTSNPN and SVGIG (reference sequence). Here the CDR3 DNA reads TGTGCCTGGGCGCGGGGCTCATTGGCGGATGAGCAGTTCTTC. Translated, it gives CAWARGSLADEQFF. Using reference TRBV30 and TRBJ2-1 for the parts outside the CDR3, the full variable domain is SQTIHQWPATLVQPVGSPLSLECTVEGTSNPNLYWYRQAAGRGLQLLFYSVGIGQISSEVPQNLSASRPQDRQFILSSKKLLLSDSGFYLCAWARGSLADEQFFGPGTRLTVL.

The rearrangement uses TRBV7-9 and TRBJ2-7, with 7 bases aligning to TRBD1. The CDR3 is 16 amino acids. CDR1 is SEHNR and CDR2 is FQNEAQ in the germline V gene (reference sequence). V lost 1 base, J lost 0 bases, and 6 bases stayed unmatched. As DNA, the CDR3 is TGTGCCAGCAGCTTAGAAAGGGGGCCCCTCTCCTACGAGCAGTACTTC. Its translation is CASSLERGPLSYEQYF.

The CDR3 sequence is CASGPGLGRTDTQYF. CDR3 sequence (DNA): TGTGCCAGCGGACCGGGACTAGGTCGCACAGATACGCAGTATTTT. The chain uses TRBV2 and TRBJ2-3; 8 bases agree with TRBD2. Germline lookup yields CDR1 SNHLY and CDR2 FYNNEI. V was pared by 8 bases and J by 1 base, with 8 bases of the junction left unmatched. This CDR3 has 15 residues.

The rearrangement uses TRBV12-3 or TRBV12-4 and TRBJ2-5; a weak D match, TRBD1 (6 bases). The CDR3 sequence is 13 residues long. Trimming removed 5 bases from V and 5 bases from J, with 12 bases in between. The DNA of the CDR3 is TGTGCCAGCAGTCGACAGGCTTCGGAGACCCAGTACTTC. The encoded protein is CASSRQASETQYF.

CDR3 loop: CASSLPGQETKGNYGYTF. CDR3 DNA sequence: TGTGCCAGCAGCTTACCGGGACAGGAGACGAAGGGGAACTATGGCTACACCTTC. This sequence joins TRBV5-6 and TRBJ1-2; 8 nucleotides agree with TRBD1. CDR1 is SGHDT, CDR2 YYEEEE, per germline. The CDR3 contains 18 residues. The junction had 14 bases not matched to a gene; V was cut back by 2 bases and J by 2 bases.

The chain is built from TRBV5-1 and TRBJ2-5; 10 nucleotides agree with TRBD2. CDR3 length equals 17 residues. The germline CDR1 and CDR2 sequences are SGHRS and YFSETQ. The V and J ends lost 4 bases and 0 bases, in that order; junction bases with no gene match: 9. In nucleotides, the CDR3 is TGCGCCAGCAGCGGGGGGGTAGCGGGAGGCTACCAAGAGACCCAGTACTTC. Protein: CASSGGVAGGYQETQYF.

The chain uses TRBV7-9 and TRBJ2-7; 15 bases fit TRBD2. CDR3 length equals 17 residues. Germline-derived CDR1 and CDR2 are SEHNR and FQNEAQ (reference sequence). Germline trimming cut 4 bases from V and 3 bases from J; bases unmatched to any gene: 7. The DNA for the CDR3 is TGTGCCAGCAGCTCGGGACTAGCGGGGGGAGCAAGCTACGAGCAGTACTTC. It specifies CASSSGLAGGASYEQYF.

The V call is TRBV6-4, the J call TRBJ2-4; a weak D match, TRBD2 (5 bases). The CDR3 is 20 amino acids. CDR1 and CDR2 (germline): MRHNA, SNTAGT. V was trimmed by 8 bases and J by 6 bases, leaving 35 bases between them. Here the CDR3 reads CASGEGRPPVEDRVANIQYF. For the CDR3, the DNA is TGTGCCAGCGGCGAGGGCCGACCCCCGGTCGAGGATCGAGTCGCAAACATTCAGTACTTC.

V and J are TRBV29-1 and TRBJ1-5; TRBD1 is a possible D gene (5 bases). The germline CDR1 and CDR2 sequences are SQVTM and ANQGSEA. This CDR3 is 13 amino acids long. Trimming cost V 7 bases and J 6 bases, with 16 bases left between them. The CDR3 reads CSGGEGNSQPQHF. CDR3 DNA sequence: TGCAGCGGAGGGGAGGGTAATAGTCAGCCCCAGCATTTT.